These 22 T cell receptor beta chains were sequenced from one sample in a study of T cell responses to AZD1222 COVID-19 vaccine. The method was immunoSEQ multiplex PCR; TCRdb's version includes in-frame clones alone and lacks a portion of them. The sample includes approximately 110,000 clones, 85% to 90% of them seen just once. The input for sequencing was peripheral blood, taken 28 days after the second AZD1222 dose. These receptors were obtained from an adult who received the AZD1222 COVID-19 vaccine.

The genes are TRBV30 and TRBJ1-5, with 10 bases that match TRBD1. Trimming cost V 0 bases and J 4 bases; bases outside gene matches: 3. The CDR3 is 15 amino acids. Germline CDR1 GTSNPN, CDR2 SVGIG (reference sequence). CDR3 bases: TGTGCCTGGAGTGTAGGGACAGGGGCGAATCAGCCCCAGCATTTT. Protein: CAWSVGTGANQPQHF.

The chain recombines TRBV21-1 with TRBJ1-2. TRBV21-1 is listed as a pseudogene. This CDR3 region has 14 residues. The CDR3 protein is CASSPQMTVDGYTF. DNA for the CDR3: TGTGCCAGCAGCCCCCAGATGACTGTCGATGGCTACACCTTC.

The J gene is TRBJ2-5, the V gene TRBV7-8, with a tentative D call TRBD1 (5 bases). V was pared by 2 bases and J by 5 bases, with 9 bases between. The germline V gene has CDR1 SGHVS and CDR2 FQNEAQ. There are 13 residues in the CDR3. The CDR3 bases are TGTGCCAGCAGCTTAAGGCCAGGGGAGACCCAGTACTTC. Translating it yields CASSLRPGETQYF.

The genes are TRBV9 and TRBJ1-6; no clear D. Germline CDR1 SGDLS, CDR2 YYNGEE. CDR3 length: 15 amino acids. The germline V and J ends were trimmed by 2 bases and 7 bases, with 13 bases remaining between them. CDR3 DNA: TGTGCCAGCAGCGTGGTCGGAGGGAAAAATTCACCCCTCCACTTT. Encoded protein: CASSVVGGKNSPLHF.

The chain links TRBV7-2 to TRBJ2-1; TRBD1 matches at 11 bases. Germline V lookup: CDR1 SGHTA, CDR2 FQGNSA. With 3 bases clipped from V and 12 bases from J, the junction kept 1 base outside the gene matches. The CDR3 runs to 12 residues. DNA for the CDR3: TGTGCCAGCAGCTTGGACAGGGGGCTGCAGTTCTTC. Translating it yields CASSLDRGLQFF.

The chain combines TRBV30 with TRBJ2-3, with D unresolved. The CDR3 spans 13 residues. The germline gives CDR1 GTSNPN, CDR2 SVGIG (reference sequence). Between the trimmed V and J ends, which lost 2 bases and 7 bases, there was a span of 13 bases. The chain's CDR3 is CAWSPPGRHTQYF. As DNA, the CDR3 is TGTGCCTGGAGTCCGCCGGGTCGCCATACGCAGTATTTT.

V usage is TRBV6-1 and J usage is TRBJ1-2; unclear D gene. Germline lookup yields CDR1 MNHNS and CDR2 SASEGT. Trimming cost V 2 bases and J 1 base, with 5 bases left between them. The CDR3 contains 13 residues. CDR3 DNA sequence: TGTGCCAGCAGTGAACGGAATAACTATGGCTACACCTTC. It codes for CASSERNNYGYTF.

The chain carries TRBV15 and TRBJ2-2; 13 bases align to TRBD2. Germline V CDR1 and CDR2: LNHNV, YYDKDF (reference sequence). This CDR3 spans 20 amino acids. Losses at the gene ends were 5 bases for V and 0 bases for J; bases not matched to a gene: 12. Written as DNA, the CDR3 is TGTGCCACCAGCCGAGGTTACCTACTAGCGGGGGGGCCGAACACCGGGGAGCTGTTTTTT. Translated: CATSRGYLLAGGPNTGELFF. The full variable domain, in which reference TRBV15 and TRBJ2-2 provide the parts outside the CDR3, is DAMVIQNPRYQVTQFGKPVTLSCSQTLNHNVMYWYQQKSSQAPKLLFHYYDKDFNNEADTPDNFQSRRPNTSFCFLDIRSPGLGDTAMYLCATSRGYLLAGGPNTGELFFGEGSRLTVL.

This chain links TRBV19 with TRBJ2-5; 11 bases align to TRBD2. V shed 4 bases, J shed 4 bases, and the junction held 5 bases outside the gene matches. From germline, CDR1 is LNHDA and CDR2 SQIVND (reference sequence). This CDR3 has 15 amino acids. The chain's CDR3 is CASSTIAGGPETQYF. The CDR3 DNA sequence: TGTGCCAGTAGTACGATAGCGGGGGGGCCAGAGACCCAGTACTTC.

In nucleotides, the CDR3 is TGTGCCAGCAGCGTGGACACCGACTATGGCTACACCTTC. Translated: CASSVDTDYGYTF. The chain is built from TRBV6-5 and TRBJ1-2; the D gene is possibly TRBD1 (5 bases). The V gene lost 6 bases and the J gene lost 3 bases, with 11 bases spanning the gap. The CDR3 totals 13 residues. Germline-derived CDR1 and CDR2 are MNHEY and SVGAGI.

The chain combines TRBV10-3 with TRBJ1-1; D perhaps matches TRBD1 (5 bases). CDR1 and CDR2 (germline): ENHRY, SYGVKD. The CDR3 length is 13 residues. The V end was cut by 10 bases, the J end by 0 bases, with 12 bases between. The DNA for the CDR3 is TGTGCCACCTCGGGGGGAATGAACACTGAAGCTTTCTTT. This gives the protein CATSGGMNTEAFF.

This chain links TRBV7-3 with TRBJ2-6; D unclear. This CDR3 comprises 13 residues. V lost 5 bases and J 1 base, leaving 3 bases between the germline ends. The V gene's germline CDR1 is SGHTA and CDR2 FQGTGA. The CDR3, as DNA: TGTGCCAGCAGCCCTTCTGGGGCCAACGTCCTGACTTTC. This gives the protein CASSPSGANVLTF.

J is TRBJ2-5 and V is TRBV7-8; 9 nucleotides agree with TRBD2. The J segment lost 5 bases and the V segment lost 7 bases, leaving 5 bases of the junction unmatched. Germline CDR1 and CDR2: SGHVS and FQNEAQ. The CDR3 runs to 13 residues. CDR3 amino acids: CASTTGTSETQYF. CDR3 nucleotides: TGTGCCAGCACCACCGGGACTAGCGAGACCCAGTACTTC.

The chain combines TRBV4-1 with TRBJ1-2, with TRBD1 as a possible D gene (6 bases). This CDR3 is 15 amino acids long. V was cut by 4 bases and J by 1 base, with 13 bases left in between. Germline V gene lookup returns CDR1 MGHRA and CDR2 YSYEKL. The CDR3 nucleotides read TGCGCCAGCAGCCGGCGAGAGGGGGATAACTATGGCTACACCTTC. As protein: CASSRREGDNYGYTF.

This clone was counted between two and nine times. V is TRBV6-5 and J is TRBJ1-2; the match to TRBD1 covers 9 bases. The CDR3 extends over 14 amino acids. V trimming: 7 bases; J trimming: 7 bases; junction bases outside the gene matches: 10. The V gene's germline CDR1 is MNHEY and CDR2 SVGAGI. CDR3 coding DNA: TGTGCCAGCACCCAGGGACAGGGTCTCTCTGGCTACACCTTC. It encodes CASTQGQGLSGYTF.

The rearrangement links TRBV30 to TRBJ1-5; no clear D. The germline CDR1 and CDR2 sequences are GTSNPN and SVGIG (reference sequence). The CDR3 is made up of 14 amino acids. The V end lost 0 bases, the J end lost 7 bases, and 13 bases lay between the germline ends. The CDR3: CAWSVAADRQPQHF. CDR3 nucleotides: TGTGCCTGGAGTGTAGCGGCGGACCGACAGCCCCAGCATTTT. The full variable domain, rest sourced from reference TRBV30 and TRBJ1-5, is SQTIHQWPATLVQPVGSPLSLECTVEGTSNPNLYWYRQAAGRGLQLLFYSVGIGQISSEVPQNLSASRPQDRQFILSSKKLLLSDSGFYLCAWSVAADRQPQHFGDGTRLSIL.

The chain joins TRBV29-1 to TRBJ1-5; the D gene is possibly TRBD1 (5 bases). Germline CDR1 SQVTM, CDR2 ANQGSEA. This CDR3 is built from 15 residues. V shed 4 bases and J shed 0 bases, with 13 bases lying between them. The CDR3: CSVGGDGYSNQPQHF. The CDR3, as DNA: TGCAGCGTTGGGGGGGACGGATATAGCAATCAGCCCCAGCATTTT.

The rearrangement uses TRBV9 and TRBJ1-1; the D gene is possibly TRBD1 (5 bases). V was shortened by 0 bases and J by 10 bases, with 13 bases between the two germline ends. Looked up from germline, CDR1 is SGDLS and CDR2 is YYNGEE. This CDR3 contains 13 residues. CDR3 sequence reads: CASSVGGRAVAFF. The CDR3 DNA reads TGTGCCAGCAGCGTAGGCGGCAGGGCTGTAGCTTTCTTT.

The chain combines TRBV28 with TRBJ1-5; D is undetermined. V lost 8 bases to trimming and J lost 4 bases, with 9 bases between them. Germline lookup yields CDR1 MDHEN and CDR2 SYDVKM. The CDR3 is 12 amino acids. The CDR3 is CASGVGNQPQHF. The DNA of the CDR3 is TGTGCCAGCGGCGTGGGGAATCAGCCCCAGCATTTT.

The rearrangement uses TRBV2 and TRBJ1-5; D gene unclear. Between the trimmed V and J ends, which lost 2 bases and 0 bases, there was a span of 14 bases. Germline-derived CDR1 and CDR2 are SNHLY and FYNNEI. The CDR3 is 17 residues long. CDR3 region: CASSERSAPYSNQPQHF. As DNA, the CDR3 is TGTGCCAGCAGTGAAAGGTCAGCTCCTTATAGCAATCAGCCCCAGCATTTT.

Concerning this clone: At one boundary the junction diverges from the germline segment, which might be a read error. In DNA, the CDR3 is TGCAGCGTTGAAGAGGGGGCGTTTGGAAACACCATACATTTT. It encodes CSVEEGAFGNTIHF. The V call is TRBV29-1, the J call TRBJ1-3, with D possibly TRBD1 on 6 matching bases. The CDR3 sequence is 14 residues long. Per germline, CDR1 SQVTM and CDR2 ANQGSEA. Supplemented by reference TRBV29-1 and TRBJ1-3, the full variable domain reads SAVISQKPSRDICQRGTSLTIQCQVDSQVTMMFWYRQQPGQSLTLIATANQGSEATYESGFVIDKFPISRPNLTFSTLTVSNMSPEDSSIYLCSVEEGAFGNTIHFGEGSWLTVV.

This clone has just one count. V and J are TRBV28 and TRBJ1-4, with 7 bases fitting TRBD1. V shed 6 bases, J shed 2 bases, and the junction held 9 bases outside the gene matches. Germline values: CDR1 MDHEN, CDR2 SYDVKM. This CDR3 is 16 amino acids long. CDR3 in amino acids: CASRSPWTGTNEKLFF. As DNA, the CDR3 is TGTGCCAGCAGATCGCCTTGGACAGGCACTAATGAAAAACTGTTTTTT. Full variable domain (missing parts from reference TRBV28 and TRBJ1-4): DVKVTQSSRYLVKRTGEKVFLECVQDMDHENMFWYRQDPGLGLRLIYFSYDVKMKEKGDIPEGYSVSREKKERFSLILESASTNQTSMYLCASRSPWTGTNEKLFFGSGTQLSVL.